The entry below describes one T cell receptor beta chain. Antigen: not known. V dropped 0 bases and J dropped 6 bases, with 8 bases sitting between them. Germline lookup yields CDR1 MDHEN and CDR2 SYDVKM. The CDR3 has 14 residues. The entry originates in a study of T cells after posttransplantation cyclophosphamide. Findings of the study overall: Tissue-infiltrating T cells from skin or gut overlapped little with blood T cells. After PTCy, TRB diversity resembled that of CNI/methotrexate controls.

The protocol was immunoSEQ multiplex PCR, while the TCRdb copy is restricted to in-frame clones and leaves out a portion. The sample shows around 30,000 clones, roughly 90% of them seen only once. V usage is TRBV28 and J usage is TRBJ2-2; tentative D call: TRBD1 (5 bases). Sequencing was performed on PBMCs. The sequence was obtained from a woman aged 40 to 55 with a blood cancer, CMV-positive, and with a related stem cell donor. CDR3 DNA: TGTGCCAGCAGTTTATGGGACAATGCCGGGGAGCTGTTTTTT. Residues: CASSLWDNAGELFF.